The TCR beta chain under discussion was sequenced for a study of shared clonotypes between healthy human individuals. Naive CD8 cells lacked CD45RO, underwent positive selection for CCR7 and left out terminally differentiated effector memory CD45RA+ cells. The repertoire was sequenced with immunoSEQ multiplex PCR; TCRdb's copy has only in-frame clones and lacks some. Of some 2,100,000 clones detected, about 92% appear once; the ten largest clones hold 1.5% to 2%. Study conclusions and caveats: In the sorted subsets, rarefaction showed sequencing was incomplete despite large depth.

V lost 5 bases, J lost 4 bases, and 7 bases stayed unmatched. The CDR3 covers 16 residues. Germline CDR1 reads LNHDA; CDR2 reads SQIVND (reference sequence). Notes on this clone: Its antigen remains unknown.

The rearrangement links TRBV19 to TRBJ2-1, with TRBD2 identical over 11 bases. The sequenced material came from naive CD8+ T cells from PBMCs. The TCR originated in a man between 18 and 35 years old in good health. Some clones in this sample may be carry-over from other donors' samples. The CDR3 DNA is TGTGCCAGTAGTCGAACCGTAGCGGGAGGGTACAATGAGCAGTTCTTC. It is translated as CASSRTVAGGYNEQFF.